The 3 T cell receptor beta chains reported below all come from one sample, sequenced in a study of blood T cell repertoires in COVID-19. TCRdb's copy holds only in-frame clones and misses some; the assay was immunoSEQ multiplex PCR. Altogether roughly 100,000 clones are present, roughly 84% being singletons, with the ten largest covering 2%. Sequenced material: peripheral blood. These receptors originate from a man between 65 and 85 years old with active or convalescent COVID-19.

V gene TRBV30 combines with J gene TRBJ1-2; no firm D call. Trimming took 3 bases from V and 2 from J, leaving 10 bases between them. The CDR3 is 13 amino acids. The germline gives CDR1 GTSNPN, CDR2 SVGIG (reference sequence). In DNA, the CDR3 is TGTGCCTGGAGGGCCCCATCCAACTATGGCTACACCTTC. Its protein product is CAWRAPSNYGYTF.

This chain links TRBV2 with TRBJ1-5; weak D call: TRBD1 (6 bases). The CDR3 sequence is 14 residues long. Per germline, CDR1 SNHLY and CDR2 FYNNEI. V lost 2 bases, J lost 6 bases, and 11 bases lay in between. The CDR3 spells CASSEQGGGQPQHF. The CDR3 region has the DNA TGTGCCAGCAGTGAACAGGGAGGGGGTCAGCCCCAGCATTTT.

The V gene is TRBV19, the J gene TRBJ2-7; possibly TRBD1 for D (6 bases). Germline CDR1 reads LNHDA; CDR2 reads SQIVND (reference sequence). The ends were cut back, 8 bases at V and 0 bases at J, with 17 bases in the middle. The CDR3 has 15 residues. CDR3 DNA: TGTGCCAGTGCTCCTCGGGACATCGGCTCCTACGAGCAGTACTTC. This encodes CASAPRDIGSYEQYF.